Each of the 2 T cell receptor beta chains below was sequenced from the same sample in a study of STAT5B mutations in CD4+ large granular lymphocyte leukemia. Sequenced by immunoSEQ multiplex PCR; TCRdb stores in-frame clones only, minus some. The sample yields around 20,000 clones, roughly 80% seen once. What was sequenced was CD4+ T cells from blood buffy coats. The receptors stem from a human donor in good health.

This clone has just a few counts. The chain couples TRBV7-2 to TRBJ2-2; a possible D gene is TRBD1 (6 bases). V lost 6 bases and J 7 bases, leaving 15 bases between the germline ends. CDR1 SGHTA and CDR2 FQGNSA come from the germline V gene. The CDR3 spans 14 residues. CDR3 sequence (DNA): TGTGCCAGCAGTCCCACAGGGATGAGCGGGGAGCTGTTTTTT. Translation: CASSPTGMSGELFF.

The chain couples TRBV11-3 to TRBJ2-1, with D maybe TRBD2 (5 bases). This CDR3 has 13 residues. Germline V gene data show CDR1 as SGHNT and CDR2 as YENEEA. Trimming took off 1 base at V and 5 bases at J, with 6 bases between the two ends. The CDR3 region is CASSLAGNNEQFF. The DNA for the CDR3 is TGTGCCAGCAGCTTAGCGGGAAACAATGAGCAGTTCTTC.